These 27 T cell receptor beta chains originate from one sample sequenced in a study of control samples from healthy donors and cancer patients. The repertoire was sequenced with immunoSEQ multiplex PCR; TCRdb's copy has only in-frame clones and lacks some. Among 150,000 to 200,000 clones, under 95% were seen once, and the ten largest hold more than 1.1%. Sequencing was done on a sample of blood. The receptor source for this set is a young woman in good health.

V and J are TRBV11-3 and TRBJ1-1, with 10 positions matching TRBD1. V shed 0 bases, J shed 11 bases, and the junction held 6 bases outside the gene matches. Germline lookup yields CDR1 SGHNT and CDR2 YENEEA. This CDR3 spans 14 amino acids. This chain's CDR3 is CASSLDPTGGSAFF. For the CDR3, the DNA is TGTGCCAGCAGCTTAGATCCGACAGGGGGCTCGGCTTTCTTT.

V usage is TRBV6-6 and J usage is TRBJ1-3; 8 positions match TRBD1. J gave up 0 bases and V 5 bases, and 6 bases lay outside the gene matches. Per germline, CDR1 MNHNY and CDR2 SVGAGI (reference sequence). The CDR3 loop spans 16 amino acids. The CDR3 loop reads CASSRQGSYSGNTIYF. The CDR3 nucleotides are TGTGCCAGCAGTCGACAGGGGTCATACTCTGGAAACACCATATATTTT.

This clone has only one observation. The rearrangement joins TRBV20-1 to TRBJ1-6; D ambiguous. V lost 3 bases and J 3 bases, leaving 9 bases between the germline ends. This CDR3 is built from 14 residues. Germline V gives CDR1 DFQATT, CDR2 SNEGSKA (reference sequence). For the CDR3, the DNA is TGCAGTGCTAGTTCAGCCCTCTATAATTCACCCCTCCACTTT. Its translation: CSASSALYNSPLHF.

The chain carries TRBV2 and TRBJ1-2, with TRBD1 as a possible D gene (5 bases). CDR3 length equals 14 residues. Per germline, CDR1 SNHLY and CDR2 FYNNEI. V lost 10 bases to trimming and J lost 0 bases, with 15 bases between them. CDR3 DNA sequence: TGTGCCACGGAAGGCAGGGCCACTAACTATGGCTACACCTTC. As protein: CATEGRATNYGYTF.

The V gene is TRBV28, the J gene TRBJ1-1; D might be TRBD1 (5 bases). Between the trimmed V and J ends, which lost 5 bases and 1 base, there was a span of 17 bases. This CDR3 is built from 16 residues. CDR1 is MDHEN, CDR2 SYDVKM, per germline. The CDR3 DNA reads as TGTGCCAGCAGTCAGCCCCCGGTTGGGGGGAACACTGAAGCTTTCTTT. It codes for CASSQPPVGGNTEAFF.

The rearrangement uses TRBV2 and TRBJ1-4; perhaps TRBD1 as D (5 bases). Per the germline V gene, CDR1 is SNHLY and CDR2 is FYNNEI. This CDR3 is built from 18 residues. V lost 2 bases and J lost 0, with 16 bases in between. Written as DNA, the CDR3 is TGTGCCAGCAGTGAAAGTCTCGGGGGGAGAGCAACTAATGAAAAACTGTTTTTT. Its protein is CASSESLGGRATNEKLFF.

The V call is TRBV5-4, the J call TRBJ1-2; 7 nucleotides align to TRBD1. The CDR3 totals 14 residues. Losses at the gene ends were 2 bases for V and 2 bases for J; bases not matched to a gene: 3. CDR1 and CDR2 from the germline V gene are SGHNT and YYREEE (reference sequence). For the CDR3, the DNA is TGTGCCAGCAGCTTCACGACAGGGAACTATGGCTACACCTTC. As protein: CASSFTTGNYGYTF.

This chain uses TRBV28 with TRBJ2-1; perhaps TRBD2 as D (5 bases). V was pared by 6 bases and J by 7 bases, with 13 bases between. Germline-derived CDR1 and CDR2 are MDHEN and SYDVKM. The CDR3 totals 13 residues. The CDR3 coding sequence is TGTGCCAGCAGGGTCGGGATTGTAAATGAGCAGTTCTTC. This sequence encodes CASRVGIVNEQFF.

The V and J genes are TRBV4-2 and TRBJ2-7, with 12 bases that match TRBD2. This CDR3 spans 16 amino acids. Trimming cost V 5 bases and J 5 bases; bases outside gene matches: 10. Germline CDR1 and CDR2: LGHNA and YNFKEQ. This CDR3 is CASSERLAGADHEQYF. The CDR3 DNA reads as TGTGCCAGCAGCGAGCGACTAGCGGGAGCCGACCACGAGCAGTACTTC.

V and J are TRBV28 and TRBJ1-5, with D uncertain. CDR3 size: 13 residues. CDR1 and CDR2 (germline): MDHEN, SYDVKM. Trimming cost V 10 bases and J 10 bases, with 20 bases left between them. Here the CDR3 reads CATMERIQQPQHF. DNA of the CDR3: TGTGCCACCATGGAGAGGATCCAGCAACCCCAGCATTTT.

The chain carries TRBV15 and TRBJ1-2; TRBD1 might be the D (5 bases). This CDR3 contains 16 residues. The germline V gene has CDR1 LNHNV and CDR2 YYDKDF (reference sequence). V shed 1 base and J shed 8 bases, with 20 bases lying between them. CDR3 coding DNA: TGTGCCACCAGCAGAGGAAATCCACCTCAGGGTCCGGGCTACACCTTC. Its translation: CATSRGNPPQGPGYTF.

This chain connects TRBV5-5 to TRBJ1-5, with D perhaps matching TRBD1 (5 bases). The V end was cut by 4 bases, the J end by 6 bases, with 17 bases between. The length of the CDR3 is 15 residues. Germline CDR1 SGHKS, CDR2 YYEKEE (reference sequence). The CDR3: CASSPLPGGGQPQHF. CDR3 bases: TGTGCCAGCAGCCCCCTGCCGGGGGGAGGTCAGCCCCAGCATTTT.

The V call is TRBV28, the J call TRBJ1-5; D is unclear. The CDR3 totals 15 residues. The V gene's germline CDR1 is MDHEN and CDR2 SYDVKM. V was cut by 3 bases and J by 0 bases, with 9 bases left in between. CDR3 protein: CASSLVGSSNQPQHF. The CDR3 bases are TGTGCCAGCAGTTTGGTGGGTAGTAGCAATCAGCCCCAGCATTTT.

V gene TRBV6-2 or TRBV6-3 combines with J gene TRBJ1-2; maybe TRBD1 (6 bases). The CDR3 sequence is 13 residues long. V shed 6 bases and J shed 5 bases, with 13 bases lying between them. Germline loops: CDR1 MNHEY, CDR2 SVGEGT. CDR3 in amino acids: CASSFDRRYGYTF. The DNA of the CDR3 is TGTGCCAGCAGCTTCGACAGGAGATATGGCTACACCTTC.

Here the CDR3 DNA reads TGTGCCAGCAGACCCTCCTCTAGCGGACTACTCTACGAGCAGTACTTC. This gives the protein CASRPSSSGLLYEQYF. The chain couples TRBV3-1 (or the pseudogene TRBV3-2) to TRBJ2-7; 7 nucleotides agree with TRBD2. This CDR3 has 16 amino acids. V was clipped by 6 bases and J by 3 bases; unmatched bases: 14. Germline V gene lookup returns CDR1 LGHDT and CDR2 YNNKEL (reference sequence).

Concerning this clone: Other DNA sequences from this sample encode an identical CDR3 as well. The chain carries TRBV24-1 and TRBJ1-1; weak D call: TRBD1 (5 bases). Per germline, CDR1 KGHDR and CDR2 SFDVKD. This CDR3 is built from 13 residues. V lost 5 bases to trimming and J lost 4 bases, with 10 bases between them. CDR3 bases: TGTGCCACCAGTGCGGGGGTAGGCACTGAAGCTTTCTTT. Translation: CATSAGVGTEAFF.

This chain connects TRBV6-5 to TRBJ1-5, with D hard to call. The CDR3 is 13 amino acids. Germline V gene sequence: CDR1 MNHEY, CDR2 SVGAGI. The ends were cut back, 6 bases at V and 4 bases at J, with 10 bases in the middle. The CDR3 is CASSPAGNQPQHF. CDR3 in DNA: TGTGCCAGCAGCCCCGCCGGAAATCAGCCCCAGCATTTT.

The chain couples TRBV18 to TRBJ1-2, with D perhaps TRBD1 (5 bases). This CDR3 is 15 amino acids long. V was cut by 4 bases and J by 3 bases, with 15 bases left in between. CDR1 KGHSH and CDR2 LQKENI come from the germline V gene. The CDR3 loop is CASSLGTGAYYGYTF. The CDR3 DNA is TGTGCCAGCTCACTAGGGACTGGGGCGTACTATGGCTACACCTTC. Using reference TRBV18 and TRBJ1-2 for the parts outside the CDR3, the full variable domain is NAGVMQNPRHLVRRRGQEARLRCSPMKGHSHVYWYRQLPEEGLKFMVYLQKENIIDESGMPKERFSAEFPKEGPSILRIQQVVRGDSAAYFCASSLGTGAYYGYTFGSGTRLTVV.

This chain joins TRBV15 and TRBJ1-5; the match to TRBD1 covers 7 bases. The germline gives CDR1 LNHNV, CDR2 YYDKDF (reference sequence). The CDR3 is 15 amino acids. The junction had 6 bases not matched to a gene; V was cut back by 3 bases and J by 4 bases. CDR3 bases: TGTGCCACCAGCAGTCACCGGGACAGAAATCAGCCCCAGCATTTT. Its protein product is CATSSHRDRNQPQHF. Using reference TRBV15 and TRBJ1-5 for the parts outside the CDR3, the full variable domain is DAMVIQNPRYQVTQFGKPVTLSCSQTLNHNVMYWYQQKSSQAPKLLFHYYDKDFNNEADTPDNFQSRRPNTSFCFLDIRSPGLGDTAMYLCATSSHRDRNQPQHFGDGTRLSIL.

The rearrangement uses TRBV11-2 and TRBJ2-2; D is possibly TRBD1 (6 bases). The CDR3 consists of 15 residues. V lost 6 bases, J lost 4 bases, and 15 bases lay in between. Germline V gives CDR1 SGHAT, CDR2 FQNNGV. The CDR3 nucleotides read TGTGCCAGCAGTCTCGCGGGCAGGGGCACCGGGGAGCTGTTTTTT. It codes for CASSLAGRGTGELFF. Together with reference TRBV11-2 and TRBJ2-2, the CDR3 gives the full variable domain: EAGVAQSPRYKIIEKRQSVAFWCNPISGHATLYWYQQILGQGPKLLIQFQNNGVVDDSQLPKDRFSAERLKGVDSTLKIQPAKLEDSAVYLCASSLAGRGTGELFFGEGSRLTVL.

This clone showed up just a few times. The chain couples TRBV6-5 to TRBJ1-6; 8 positions match TRBD1. V trimming: 7 bases; J trimming: 9 bases; junction bases outside the gene matches: 11. The CDR3 sequence is 15 residues long. Looked up from germline, CDR1 is MNHEY and CDR2 is SVGAGI. The CDR3 DNA reads as TGTGCCAGCAAACTCCCCGGGACAGGTTTTTCACCCCTCCACTTT. As protein: CASKLPGTGFSPLHF.

The chain carries TRBV2 and TRBJ2-1; D is possibly TRBD2 (6 bases). The V and J ends lost 6 bases and 4 bases respectively, with 7 bases between them. There are 12 residues in the CDR3. In germline, CDR1 is SNHLY, CDR2 FYNNEI. DNA of the CDR3: TGTGCCAGCAGGGGGACTTACAATGAGCAGTTCTTC. Protein sequence: CASRGTYNEQFF.

This clone turned up a few times. V gene TRBV9 combines with J gene TRBJ2-6; D is unresolved. Between the trimmed V and J ends, which lost 5 bases and 4 bases, there was a span of 13 bases. Germline V lookup: CDR1 SGDLS, CDR2 YYNGEE. The length of the CDR3 is 15 residues. CDR3 sequence reads: CASSARDPGANVLTF. Here the CDR3 DNA reads TGTGCCAGCAGTGCCCGAGATCCCGGGGCCAACGTCCTGACTTTC.

This chain joins TRBV5-6 and TRBJ1-2; D remains ambiguous. This CDR3 has 14 amino acids. Germline loops: CDR1 SGHDT, CDR2 YYEEEE. V lost 0 bases and J 8 bases, leaving 14 bases between the germline ends. The CDR3 nucleotides read TGTGCCAGCAGCTTGGTAGGCACCTCGGGGGGCTACACCTTC. Translating it yields CASSLVGTSGGYTF.

This sequence joins TRBV7-2 and TRBJ2-4, with D possibly matching TRBD1 (5 bases). Trimming stripped 2 bases from V and 1 base from J, with 15 bases between. Germline values: CDR1 SGHTA, CDR2 FQGNSA. The CDR3 extends over 17 amino acids. The DNA of the CDR3 is TGTGCCAGCAGCTTAAAGATCGGAACAGGTGCCAAAAACATTCAGTACTTC. Its protein is CASSLKIGTGAKNIQYF.

This chain uses TRBV6-1 with TRBJ2-7; no reliable D call. Trimming left V 1 base short and J 1 base short, with 8 bases between. Germline V lookup: CDR1 MNHNS, CDR2 SASEGT. The CDR3 covers 14 residues. The CDR3 protein is CASSEVATSYEQYF. DNA for the CDR3: TGTGCCAGCAGTGAAGTTGCTACGTCCTACGAGCAGTACTTC.

This chain joins TRBV7-2 and TRBJ2-6; 7 nucleotides line up with TRBD1. The CDR3 contains 16 residues. Trimming removed 6 bases from V and 0 bases from J; junction bases left unmatched: 5. Germline CDR1 SGHTA, CDR2 FQGNSA. The CDR3 region has the DNA TGTGCCAGCAGAAGACAGGGCCTCTCTGGGGCCAACGTCCTGACTTTC. Amino acid sequence: CASRRQGLSGANVLTF.